This record covers a single T cell receptor beta chain. This sample is part of a study of blood T cells in healthy people across ages. Sample-barcoded 5' priming and a J-beta primer mix drove a second PCR of roughly 6 to 12 cycles. One entry per CDR3 protein results from TCRdb running MiXCR on the 5' RACE reads. The sample has about 780,000 distinct CDR3 sequences; about 45% are singletons. What was sequenced was blood. The clonotype was recovered from a man older than 75 in good health.

The CDR3 bases are TGTGCCAGCAGCTTAATCCGGGAGGGCCCCTACGAGCAGTACTTC. Amino acids: CASSLIREGPYEQYF. The rearrangement links TRBV7-2 to TRBJ2-7; TRBD2 agrees at 8 bases. Trimming at V came to 2 bases and at J to 2 bases, leaving 5 bases not matched to a gene. Germline CDR1 SGHTA, CDR2 FQGNSA. This CDR3 has 15 residues. The complete variable domain, with remaining parts taken from reference TRBV7-2 and TRBJ2-7, reads GAGVSQSPSNKVTEKGKDVELRCDPISGHTALYWYRQSLGQGLEFLIYFQGNSAPDKSGLPSDRFSAERTGGSVSTLTIQRTQQEDSAVYLCASSLIREGPYEQYFGPGTRLTVT.